Listed here are 11 T cell receptor beta chains from one sample, sequenced in a study of blood T cell repertoires in COVID-19. Some clones are missing from TCRdb's copy, which holds only in-frame ones; the method was immunoSEQ multiplex PCR. The sample holds about 250,000 clones, around 86% seen once. The sequencing input was PBMCs or T cells enriched from blood (not recorded which). These TCRs come from a woman between 45 and 60 years old who had recovered from COVID-19.

The V and J genes are TRBV11-3 and TRBJ2-7; D is uncertain. The CDR3 has 14 amino acids. Germline values: CDR1 SGHNT, CDR2 YENEEA. Trimming pared 7 bases from V and 6 bases from J, leaving 19 bases between. The CDR3 region has the DNA TGTGCCAGCATTCCCCCCCGGCTAGTCAGCGAGCAGTACTTC. It is translated as CASIPPRLVSEQYF.

The chain combines TRBV3-1 (or the pseudogene TRBV3-2) with TRBJ1-1, with unresolved D. The CDR3 loop spans 12 amino acids. Germline V CDR1 and CDR2: LGHDT, YNNKEL (reference sequence). The V end was cut by 1 base, the J end by 5 bases, with 5 bases between. CDR3 DNA sequence: TGTGCCAGCAGCCAAGCAGGTACTGAAGCTTTCTTT. It translates to CASSQAGTEAFF.

The J gene is TRBJ1-1, the V gene TRBV27; D is possibly TRBD1 (5 bases). The germline V gene encodes CDR1 MNHEY and CDR2 SMNVEV (reference sequence). The V gene lost 6 bases and the J gene lost 7 bases, with 18 bases spanning the gap. The length of the CDR3 is 14 residues. The CDR3 nucleotides read TGTGCCAGCAGACCGATAGCCGACAGACTTGAAGCTTTCTTT. This translates into CASRPIADRLEAFF.

Here the CDR3 reads CASSPESAGLYGYTF. DNA for the CDR3: TGTGCCAGCTCACCAGAGTCGGCAGGCCTCTATGGCTACACCTTC. V usage is TRBV18 and J usage is TRBJ1-2; D ambiguous. CDR3 size: 15 residues. V shed 2 bases and J shed 4 bases, with 14 bases lying between them. Germline V gene sequence: CDR1 KGHSH, CDR2 LQKENI.

The chain combines TRBV28 with TRBJ2-7; D might be TRBD2 (5 bases). Looked up from germline, CDR1 is MDHEN and CDR2 is SYDVKM. This CDR3 has 12 residues. V lost 6 bases to trimming and J lost 0 bases, with 6 bases between them. CDR3 DNA sequence: TGTGCCAGCAGGGGAGACTCCTACGAGCAGTACTTC. It yields the protein CASRGDSYEQYF. Using reference TRBV28 and TRBJ2-7 for the parts outside the CDR3, the full variable domain is DVKVTQSSRYLVKRTGEKVFLECVQDMDHENMFWYRQDPGLGLRLIYFSYDVKMKEKGDIPEGYSVSREKKERFSLILESASTNQTSMYLCASRGDSYEQYFGPGTRLTVT.

The J gene is TRBJ2-7, the V gene TRBV6-5, with D maybe TRBD1 (5 bases). The V end lost 2 bases, the J end lost 4 bases, and 9 bases lay between the germline ends. The V gene's germline CDR1 is MNHEY and CDR2 SVGAGI. This CDR3 has 13 amino acids. CDR3 in DNA: TGTGCCAGCAGTTACGGGGCCGGGTACGAGCAGTACTTC. Amino acid sequence: CASSYGAGYEQYF.

This clone was detected a few times. V usage is TRBV7-6 and J usage is TRBJ2-7; 10 bases match TRBD1. Germline CDR1 reads SGHVS; CDR2 reads FNYEAQ. V lost 5 bases to trimming and J lost 2 bases; unmatched junction nucleotides: 9. The CDR3 has 16 residues. The CDR3 is CASSQLTGGGTYEQYF. The CDR3 nucleotides are TGTGCCAGCAGCCAGCTGACAGGGGGCGGTACCTACGAGCAGTACTTC.

The V gene is TRBV12-3 or TRBV12-4, the J gene TRBJ1-5, with 7 bases matching TRBD1. J lost 4 bases, V lost 6 bases, and 3 bases had no gene match. CDR3 size: 13 residues. Here the CDR3 DNA reads TGTGCCAGCAGGCGGGACAGAAATCAGCCCCAGCATTTT. This translates into CASRRDRNQPQHF.

The chain employs TRBV27 and TRBJ1-1, with 9 bases identical to TRBD1. Germline values: CDR1 MNHEY, CDR2 SMNVEV (reference sequence). This CDR3 contains 15 residues. Losses at the gene ends were 7 bases for V and 4 bases for J; bases not matched to a gene: 10. CDR3: CASTPSTGGSTEAFF. The CDR3 nucleotides are TGTGCCAGCACTCCTTCGACAGGGGGAAGCACTGAAGCTTTCTTT.

The CDR3 region is CSVPIAGAKTTEAFF. CDR3 DNA sequence: TGCAGCGTTCCAATTGCGGGGGCTAAGACCACTGAAGCTTTCTTT. The chain has TRBV29-1 and TRBJ1-1, with a tentative D call TRBD1 (6 bases). CDR1 is SQVTM and CDR2 is ANQGSEA in the germline V gene. V was shortened by 5 bases and J by 4 bases, with 20 bases between the two germline ends. CDR3 length: 15 residues.

The V gene is TRBV11-2, the J gene TRBJ1-3; the D is unclear. The germline V and J ends were trimmed by 0 bases and 2 bases, with 8 bases remaining between them. Per germline, CDR1 SGHAT and CDR2 FQNNGV. The CDR3 length is 15 residues. As DNA, the CDR3 is TGTGCCAGCAGCTTAGAGTCCGGAGCTGGAAACACCATATATTTT. It translates to CASSLESGAGNTIYF. Supplemented by reference TRBV11-2 and TRBJ1-3, the full variable domain reads EAGVAQSPRYKIIEKRQSVAFWCNPISGHATLYWYQQILGQGPKLLIQFQNNGVVDDSQLPKDRFSAERLKGVDSTLKIQPAKLEDSAVYLCASSLESGAGNTIYFGEGSWLTVV.